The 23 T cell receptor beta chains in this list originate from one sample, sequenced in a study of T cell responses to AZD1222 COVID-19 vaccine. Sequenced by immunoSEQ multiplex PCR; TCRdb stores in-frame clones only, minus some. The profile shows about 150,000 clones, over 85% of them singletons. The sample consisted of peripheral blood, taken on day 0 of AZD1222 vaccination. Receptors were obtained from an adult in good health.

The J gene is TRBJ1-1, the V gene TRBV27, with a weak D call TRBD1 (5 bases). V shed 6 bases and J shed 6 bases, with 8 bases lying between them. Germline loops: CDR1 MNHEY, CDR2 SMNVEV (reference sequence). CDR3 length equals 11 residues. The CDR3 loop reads CASSTGAEAFF. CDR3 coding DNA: TGTGCCAGCAGCACGGGGGCTGAAGCTTTCTTT.

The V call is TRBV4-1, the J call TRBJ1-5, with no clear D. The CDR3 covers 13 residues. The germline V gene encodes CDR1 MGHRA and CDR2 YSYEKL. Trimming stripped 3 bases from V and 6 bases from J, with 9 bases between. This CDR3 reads CASSQAMFQPQHF. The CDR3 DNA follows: TGCGCCAGCAGCCAGGCGATGTTTCAGCCCCAGCATTTT.

The CDR3 sequence is CASSFGQGASGNTIYF. CDR3 in DNA: TGTGCCAGCAGTTTCGGACAGGGGGCATCTGGAAACACCATATATTTT. The V gene is TRBV6-5, the J gene TRBJ1-3, with TRBD1 identical over 11 bases. Per the germline V gene, CDR1 is MNHEY and CDR2 is SVGAGI. The CDR3 has 16 amino acids. After removal of 4 bases from V and 1 base from J, the junction contained 3 bases not matched to a gene.

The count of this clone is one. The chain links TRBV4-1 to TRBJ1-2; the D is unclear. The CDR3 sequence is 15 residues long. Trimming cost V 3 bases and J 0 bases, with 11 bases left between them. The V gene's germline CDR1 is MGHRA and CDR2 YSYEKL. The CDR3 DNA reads TGCGCCAGCAGCCAGGGCCCAGATACTAACTATGGCTACACCTTC. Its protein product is CASSQGPDTNYGYTF.

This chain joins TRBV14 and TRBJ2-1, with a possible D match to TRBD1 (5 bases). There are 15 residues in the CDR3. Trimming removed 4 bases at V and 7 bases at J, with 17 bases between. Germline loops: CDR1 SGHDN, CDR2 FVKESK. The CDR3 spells CASSPRANNLNEQFF. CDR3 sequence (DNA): TGTGCCAGCAGCCCCAGGGCCAACAACCTTAATGAGCAGTTCTTC.

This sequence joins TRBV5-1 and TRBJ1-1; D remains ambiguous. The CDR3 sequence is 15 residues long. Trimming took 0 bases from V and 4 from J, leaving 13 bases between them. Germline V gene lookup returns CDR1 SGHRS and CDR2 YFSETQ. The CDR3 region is CASSLEGRGVTEAFF. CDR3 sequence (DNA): TGCGCCAGCAGCTTGGAAGGCAGAGGTGTCACTGAAGCTTTCTTT.

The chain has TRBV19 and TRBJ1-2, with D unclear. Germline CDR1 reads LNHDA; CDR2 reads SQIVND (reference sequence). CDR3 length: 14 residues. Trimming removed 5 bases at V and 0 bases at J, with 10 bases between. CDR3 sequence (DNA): TGTGCCAGTAGTTTACAGAGAGCTAACTATGGCTACACCTTC. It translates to CASSLQRANYGYTF.

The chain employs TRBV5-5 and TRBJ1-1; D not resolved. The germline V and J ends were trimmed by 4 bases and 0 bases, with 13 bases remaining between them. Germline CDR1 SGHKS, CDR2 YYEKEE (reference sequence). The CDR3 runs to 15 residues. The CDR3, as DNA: TGTGCCAGCAGCCCCCCGACCGGTATGAACACTGAAGCTTTCTTT. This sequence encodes CASSPPTGMNTEAFF.

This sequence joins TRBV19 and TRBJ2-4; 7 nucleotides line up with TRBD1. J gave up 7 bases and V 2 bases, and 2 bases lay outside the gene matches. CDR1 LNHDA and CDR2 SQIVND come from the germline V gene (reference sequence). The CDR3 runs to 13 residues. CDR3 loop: CASSITGVNIQYF. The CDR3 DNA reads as TGTGCCAGTAGTATAACAGGGGTGAACATTCAGTACTTC.

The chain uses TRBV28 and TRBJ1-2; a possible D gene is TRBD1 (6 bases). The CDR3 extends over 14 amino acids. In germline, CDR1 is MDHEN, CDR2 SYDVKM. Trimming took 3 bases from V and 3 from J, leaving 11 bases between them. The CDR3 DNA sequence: TGTGCCAGCAGTTTGTCGGACAGATACTATGGCTACACCTTC. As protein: CASSLSDRYYGYTF.

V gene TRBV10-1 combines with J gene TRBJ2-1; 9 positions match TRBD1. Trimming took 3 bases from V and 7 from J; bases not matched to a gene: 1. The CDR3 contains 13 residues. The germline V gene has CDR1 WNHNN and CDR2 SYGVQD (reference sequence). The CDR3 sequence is CASSDGQGNEQFF. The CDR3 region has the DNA TGCGCCAGCAGTGATGGACAGGGGAATGAGCAGTTCTTC.

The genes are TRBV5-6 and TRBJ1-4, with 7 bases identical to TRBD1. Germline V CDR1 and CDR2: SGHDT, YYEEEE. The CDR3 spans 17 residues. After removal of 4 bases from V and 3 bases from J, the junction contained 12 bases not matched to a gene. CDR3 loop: CASSLRQGHVANEKLFF. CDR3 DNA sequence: TGTGCCAGCAGCCTACGACAGGGACACGTAGCTAATGAAAAACTGTTTTTT.

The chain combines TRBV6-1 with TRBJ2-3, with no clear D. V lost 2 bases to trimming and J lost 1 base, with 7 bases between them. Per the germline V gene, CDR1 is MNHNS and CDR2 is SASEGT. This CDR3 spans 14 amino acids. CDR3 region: CASSERPRTDTQYF. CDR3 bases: TGTGCCAGCAGTGAACGTCCCCGCACAGATACGCAGTATTTT.

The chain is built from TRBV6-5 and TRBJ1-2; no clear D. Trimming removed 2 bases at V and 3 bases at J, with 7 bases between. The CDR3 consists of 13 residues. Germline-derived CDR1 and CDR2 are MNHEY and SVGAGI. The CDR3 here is CASSYAGYYGYTF. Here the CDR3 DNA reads TGTGCCAGCAGTTACGCGGGGTACTATGGCTACACCTTC.

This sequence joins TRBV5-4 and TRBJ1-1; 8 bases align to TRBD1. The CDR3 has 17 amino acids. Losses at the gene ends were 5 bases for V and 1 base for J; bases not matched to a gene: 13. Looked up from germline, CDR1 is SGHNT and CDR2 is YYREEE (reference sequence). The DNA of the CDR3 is TGTGCCAGCAGGGTAGGACAGGGTCTGTTTCGGAACACTGAAGCTTTCTTT. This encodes CASRVGQGLFRNTEAFF.

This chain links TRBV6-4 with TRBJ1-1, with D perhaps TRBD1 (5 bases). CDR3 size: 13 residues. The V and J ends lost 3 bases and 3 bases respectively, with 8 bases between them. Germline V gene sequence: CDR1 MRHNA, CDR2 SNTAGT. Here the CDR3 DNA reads TGTGCCAGCAGTGAAAGAGGGGACACTGAAGCTTTCTTT. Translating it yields CASSERGDTEAFF.

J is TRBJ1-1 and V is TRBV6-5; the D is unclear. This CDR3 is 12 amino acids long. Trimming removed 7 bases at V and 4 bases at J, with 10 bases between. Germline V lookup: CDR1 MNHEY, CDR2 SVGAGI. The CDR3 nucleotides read TGTGCCAGCATCGGGGTTGCCACTGAAGCTTTCTTT. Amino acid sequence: CASIGVATEAFF.

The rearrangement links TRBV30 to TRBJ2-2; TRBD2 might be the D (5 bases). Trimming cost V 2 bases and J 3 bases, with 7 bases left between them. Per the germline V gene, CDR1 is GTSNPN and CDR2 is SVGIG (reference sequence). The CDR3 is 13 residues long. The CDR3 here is CAWSHGDTGELFF. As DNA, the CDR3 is TGTGCCTGGAGTCACGGGGACACCGGGGAGCTGTTTTTT.

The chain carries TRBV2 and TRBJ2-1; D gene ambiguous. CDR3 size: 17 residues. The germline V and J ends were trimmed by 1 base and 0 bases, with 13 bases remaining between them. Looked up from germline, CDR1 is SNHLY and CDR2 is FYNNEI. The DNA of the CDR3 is TGTGCCAGCAGTGAAGATGGAACTGGCAGCTCCTACAATGAGCAGTTCTTC. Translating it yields CASSEDGTGSSYNEQFF.

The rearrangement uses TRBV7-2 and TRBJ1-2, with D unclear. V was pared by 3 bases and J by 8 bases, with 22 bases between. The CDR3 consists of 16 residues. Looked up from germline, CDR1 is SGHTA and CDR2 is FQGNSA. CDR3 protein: CASSLYREIVTGGYTF. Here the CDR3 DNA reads TGTGCCAGCAGCTTGTACCGGGAGATCGTCACGGGGGGCTACACCTTC.

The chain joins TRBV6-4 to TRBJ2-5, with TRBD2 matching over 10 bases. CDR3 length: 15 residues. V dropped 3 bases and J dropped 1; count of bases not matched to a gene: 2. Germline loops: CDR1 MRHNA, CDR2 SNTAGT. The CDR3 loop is CASSETSGIQETQYF. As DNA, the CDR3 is TGTGCCAGCAGTGAAACTAGCGGGATCCAAGAGACCCAGTACTTC.

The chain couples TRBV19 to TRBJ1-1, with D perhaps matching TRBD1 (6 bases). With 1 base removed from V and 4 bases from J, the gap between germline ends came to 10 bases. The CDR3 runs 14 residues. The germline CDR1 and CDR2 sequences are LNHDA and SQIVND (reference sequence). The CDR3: CASSIGGLSTEAFF. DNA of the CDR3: TGTGCCAGTAGTATAGGGGGGCTTAGCACTGAAGCTTTCTTT.

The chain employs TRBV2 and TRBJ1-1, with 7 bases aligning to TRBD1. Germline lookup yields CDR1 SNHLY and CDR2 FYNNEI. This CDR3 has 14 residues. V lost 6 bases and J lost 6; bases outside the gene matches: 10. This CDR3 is CASSRDSLAPEAFF. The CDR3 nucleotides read TGTGCCAGCAGCCGGGACAGTTTAGCCCCTGAAGCTTTCTTT.